The 26 T cell receptor beta chains listed next were all sequenced from one sample in a study of blood T cells in healthy people across ages. Combining a sample-barcoded 5' primer with a J-beta primer mix, a second PCR ran for roughly 6 to 11 cycles. TCRdb reprocessed the 5' RACE reads via MiXCR and lists one record per CDR3 protein. Of 1.5 million or so distinct CDR3 sequences detected, 42% appear once; the ten largest clones hold about 3.8%. The sequenced sample consisted of blood. Receptors were obtained from a woman under 30 in good health.

This clonotype was seen at least ten times. The CDR3 DNA sequence: TGCGCCAGCAGCCAAGACGTTTGGGGGGCGGCTGAAAAACTGTTTTTT. Residues: CASSQDVWGAAEKLFF. The chain links TRBV4-3 to TRBJ1-4; maybe TRBD1 (6 bases). Germline CDR1 and CDR2: LGHNA and YSLEER. The CDR3 has 16 residues. Between the trimmed V and J ends, which lost 0 bases and 7 bases, there was a span of 15 bases.

The chain carries TRBV9 and TRBJ2-1; 8 nucleotides agree with TRBD2. This CDR3 is built from 17 residues. Losses at the gene ends were 0 bases for V and 5 bases for J; bases not matched to a gene: 10. Germline CDR1 reads SGDLS; CDR2 reads YYNGEE. CDR3 amino acids: CASSVAVREGIDNEQFF. CDR3 DNA sequence: TGTGCCAGCAGCGTAGCAGTACGGGAGGGAATCGACAATGAGCAGTTCTTC.

This clonotype is a singleton in its sample. The chain links TRBV10-3 to TRBJ2-5, with D tentatively TRBD2 (5 bases). The CDR3 extends over 15 amino acids. V was trimmed by 2 bases and J by 5 bases, leaving 15 bases between them. Germline CDR1 reads ENHRY; CDR2 reads SYGVKD. The CDR3 here is CAISEPRGYRETQYF. CDR3 bases: TGTGCCATCAGTGAGCCCCGAGGGTACCGGGAGACCCAGTACTTC.

CDR3 in DNA: TGTGCCAGCAGTTACTCCACCGGGACTAGAGGGGAGCAGTACTTC. Protein: CASSYSTGTRGEQYF. The chain combines TRBV6-2 or TRBV6-3 with TRBJ2-7; 8 nucleotides align to TRBD2. This CDR3 comprises 15 residues. CDR1 MNHEY and CDR2 SVGEGT come from the germline V gene. The junction had 8 bases not matched to a gene; V was cut back by 0 bases and J by 7 bases.

In this sample, this clonotype turned up many times. A read error may be the cause here, since a much bigger clone is one base away. The rearrangement links TRBV7-2 to TRBJ2-1; D is uncertain. V dropped 5 bases and J dropped 4 bases, with 9 bases sitting between them. The V gene's germline CDR1 is SGHTA and CDR2 FQGNSA. The CDR3 is 13 amino acids. This CDR3 is CASSVDRYNEQFF. CDR3 DNA: TGTGCCAGCAGCGTAGACCGATACAATGAGCAGTTCTTC. Using reference TRBV7-2 and TRBJ2-1 for the parts outside the CDR3, the full variable domain is GAGVSQSPSNKVTEKGKDVELRCDPISGHTALYWYRQSLGQGLEFLIYFQGNSAPDKSGLPSDRFSAERTGGSVSTLTIQRTQQEDSAVYLCASSVDRYNEQFFGPGTRLTVL.

The chain has TRBV10-3 and TRBJ2-4; possible D gene TRBD2, 6 bases. Germline loops: CDR1 ENHRY, CDR2 SYGVKD. This CDR3 contains 12 residues. The V and J ends lost 4 bases and 13 bases respectively, with 14 bases between them. The CDR3 spells CAISGRGKEQYF. CDR3 nucleotides: TGTGCCATCAGTGGGAGGGGTAAGGAGCAGTACTTC.

This chain connects TRBV29-1 to TRBJ1-2; no definite D call. Per the germline V gene, CDR1 is SQVTM and CDR2 is ANQGSEA. The V end lost 6 bases, the J end lost 4 bases, and 9 bases lay between the germline ends. This CDR3 contains 11 residues. In DNA, the CDR3 is TGCAGCGTAAATGACGGCTATGGCTACACCTTC. Its protein is CSVNDGYGYTF.

This clonotype was observed at least ten times. The chain employs TRBV12-3 or TRBV12-4 and TRBJ2-3; 10 nucleotides agree with TRBD2. Trimming removed 6 bases from V and 1 base from J; junction bases left unmatched: 4. The CDR3 sequence is 15 residues long. The CDR3 coding sequence is TGTGCCAGCAGCCCCGGGACTAGCGGCACAGATACGCAGTATTTT. Translated: CASSPGTSGTDTQYF.

The CDR3 nucleotides read TGTGCCAGCAGTTACTCGAAATCGCGGCGACCCACCGGGGAGCTGTTTTTT. Its protein product is CASSYSKSRRPTGELFF. The chain uses TRBV6-2 or TRBV6-3 and TRBJ2-2; D remains unclear. Germline CDR1 and CDR2: MNHEY and SVGEGT. This CDR3 spans 17 amino acids. Trimming stripped 0 bases from V and 4 bases from J, with 15 bases between.

J is TRBJ2-3 and V is TRBV10-3; a possible D gene is TRBD1 (6 bases). Germline values: CDR1 ENHRY, CDR2 SYGVKD. Trimming removed 4 bases from V and 2 bases from J, with 10 bases in between. There are 14 residues in the CDR3. CDR3 residues: CAISGGQITDTQYF. CDR3 sequence (DNA): TGTGCCATCAGTGGCGGACAGATCACAGATACGCAGTATTTT.

This clonotype showed up just a few times. The gene calls are TRBV27 and TRBJ1-4; D gene unclear. Trimming took off 5 bases at V and 2 bases at J, with 6 bases between the two ends. Germline V lookup: CDR1 MNHEY, CDR2 SMNVEV (reference sequence). The CDR3 length is 13 residues. CDR3 nucleotides: TGTGCCAGCAGTCCGCAGACTAATGAAAAACTGTTTTTT. Translating it yields CASSPQTNEKLFF.

This clonotype was counted only a few times. The genes are TRBV6-2 or TRBV6-3 and TRBJ2-7, with TRBD2 matching over 7 bases. CDR3 length: 13 amino acids. V lost 7 bases, J lost 3 bases, and 6 bases stayed unmatched. Per the germline V gene, CDR1 is MNHEY and CDR2 is SVGEGT. The CDR3 spells CASKEGGGYEQYF. Written as DNA, the CDR3 is TGTGCCAGCAAGGAAGGCGGGGGCTACGAGCAGTACTTC.

As DNA, the CDR3 is TGCAGTGCCCCCCGGGGCGGCAATGAGCAGTACTTC. Amino acids: CSAPRGGNEQYF. The genes are TRBV20-1 and TRBJ2-7; D could derive from TRBD1 or TRBD2 (5 bases each). Germline V gene sequence: CDR1 DFQATT, CDR2 SNEGSKA (reference sequence). CDR3 size: 12 residues. V was clipped by 6 bases and J by 7 bases, with 16 bases between them.

This chain joins TRBV20-1 and TRBJ2-1; D uncertain. Germline CDR1 DFQATT, CDR2 SNEGSKA (reference sequence). Trimming took 3 bases from V and 6 from J, leaving 12 bases between them. The CDR3 consists of 13 residues. CDR3 amino acids: CSARSLTLNEQFF. The CDR3 DNA is TGCAGTGCTAGGAGCCTTACCCTCAATGAGCAGTTCTTC.

CDR3 sequence reads: CASSDAATYEQYF. The CDR3 nucleotides read TGTGCCAGCAGTGACGCCGCGACCTACGAGCAGTACTTC. The chain recombines TRBV6-5 with TRBJ2-5; D not resolved. The DNA end lines up better with TRBJ2-7; the J call may be wrong. Per the germline V gene, CDR1 is MNHEY and CDR2 is SVGAGI. The CDR3 runs 13 residues.

The chain employs TRBV12-3 or TRBV12-4 and TRBJ2-1, with TRBD2 as a possible D gene (6 bases). The V and J ends lost 6 bases and 8 bases respectively, with 14 bases between them. The CDR3 length is 13 residues. The CDR3 loop reads CASRRGRNDEQFF. The CDR3 DNA sequence: TGTGCCAGCAGACGGGGGAGGAACGATGAGCAGTTCTTC.

V and J are TRBV5-1 and TRBJ1-6; TRBD1 matches 7 bases. V trimming: 4 bases; J trimming: 9 bases; junction bases outside the gene matches: 7. The germline V gene encodes CDR1 SGHRS and CDR2 YFSETQ. CDR3 length equals 14 residues. CDR3 residues: CASSPGQLGSPLHF. The CDR3 nucleotides are TGCGCCAGCAGCCCGGGACAGCTAGGTTCACCCCTCCACTTT.

This clonotype appeared a few times. The rearrangement uses TRBV20-1 and TRBJ1-5; D remains ambiguous. CDR1 is DFQATT, CDR2 SNEGSKA, per germline (reference sequence). With 5 bases removed from V and 1 base from J, the gap between germline ends came to 18 bases. The CDR3 has 16 residues. CDR3 coding DNA: TGCAGTGCTTTGGACTTTAAGGACTCGAGCAATCAGCCCCAGCATTTT. This translates into CSALDFKDSSNQPQHF.

The chain links TRBV12-3 or TRBV12-4 to TRBJ1-2; D may be TRBD1 (5 bases). The CDR3 has 13 amino acids. V was cut by 5 bases and J by 4 bases, with 11 bases left in between. DNA for the CDR3: TGTGCCAGCAGTACCGGGACTCTCTATGGCTACACCTTC. This gives the protein CASSTGTLYGYTF.

The J gene is TRBJ2-3, the V gene TRBV20-1; TRBD2 aligns across 8 bases. The CDR3 covers 14 residues. CDR1 and CDR2 (germline): DFQATT, SNEGSKA (reference sequence). The junction had 7 bases not matched to a gene; V was cut back by 6 bases and J by 2 bases. CDR3 nucleotides: TGCAGTGCGGGGGGCGGGAGGTACACAGATACGCAGTATTTT. Translating it yields CSAGGGRYTDTQYF.

A few counts support this clonotype. V is TRBV29-1 and J is TRBJ2-1; 16 nucleotides line up with TRBD2. Trimming removed 6 bases from V and 1 base from J; junction bases left unmatched: 3. Germline CDR1 is SQVTM and CDR2 is ANQGSEA. This CDR3 region has 16 residues. The CDR3 sequence: CSVGLAGGISYNEQFF. CDR3 DNA: TGCAGCGTGGGACTAGCGGGGGGGATATCCTACAATGAGCAGTTCTTC.

CDR3 sequence: CASSYPGRELFF. CDR3 nucleotide sequence: TGTGCCAGCAGTTACCCGGGACGTGAGCTGTTTTTT. The gene calls are TRBV6-5 and TRBJ2-2; D might be TRBD1 or TRBD2, each matching 5 bases. V shed 2 bases and J shed 11 bases, with 9 bases lying between them. This CDR3 is built from 12 residues. Germline V gives CDR1 MNHEY, CDR2 SVGAGI.

The table lists this clonotype with a few counts. The chain links TRBV20-1 to TRBJ1-5; the D gene is possibly TRBD1 (5 bases). The CDR3 loop spans 14 amino acids. The germline V gene encodes CDR1 DFQATT and CDR2 SNEGSKA (reference sequence). V was shortened by 5 bases and J by 4 bases, with 15 bases between the two germline ends. DNA of the CDR3: TGCAGTGCTTTTAGTTCCGGGGGAAATCAGCCCCAGCATTTT. It yields the protein CSAFSSGGNQPQHF.

This clonotype was seen a handful of times. The genes are TRBV4-2 and TRBJ1-3, with 9 bases that match TRBD1. Trimming removed 0 bases from V and 4 bases from J; junction bases left unmatched: 7. The CDR3 covers 17 residues. Looked up from germline, CDR1 is LGHNA and CDR2 is YNFKEQ. CDR3 nucleotides: TGTGCCAGCAGCCAAGATGGAGGACAGGGGTACGGAAACACCATATATTTT. Translation gives CASSQDGGQGYGNTIYF.

The chain links TRBV7-9 to TRBJ2-7; 11 bases map to TRBD1. Per germline, CDR1 SEHNR and CDR2 FQNEAQ (reference sequence). V gave up 5 bases and J gave up 5 bases; unmatched junction bases: 8. This CDR3 spans 15 amino acids. The CDR3 nucleotides are TGTGCCAGCAGCCCAGGACAGGGGGCGAGCCACGAGCAGTACTTC. Translation gives CASSPGQGASHEQYF.

The chain carries TRBV29-1 and TRBJ2-5; 9 nucleotides line up with TRBD1. Germline V gene lookup returns CDR1 SQVTM and CDR2 ANQGSEA. The CDR3 has 12 amino acids. In DNA, the CDR3 is TGCAGTTTGGACAGGGGTACGAATGAGCAGTACTTC. This encodes CSLDRGTNEQYF.